This T cell receptor (beta chain) comes out of a study of cytomegalovirus exposure and HLA in healthy donors. About the research overall: From HLA-typed donors, an early data release held tens of millions of unique TCRs.

Healthy individuals who donated bone marrow served as the donors. PCR was performed using 60 Vbeta and 13 Jbeta primers. Data came from immunoSEQ multiplex PCR; TCRdb stores just in-frame clones and leaves some out. The data show under 90,000 clones, 70% seen once. Worth noting for this clone: Antigen unknown.

Findings and limits, study-wide: Most subjects' HLA-A and HLA-B alleles were reportedly predicted from TCR beta sequences. In a later analysis, TCR beta V- and J-gene trimming showed a link to a missense DCLRE1C variant.

Sequenced input: PBMCs. The clonotype was recovered from a woman aged 45-65 years in good health and CMV-seropositive.

In DNA form, the CDR3 reads TGTGCCAGCAGCGGCGATACGGGTCAGCCCCAGCATTTT. Amino acids: CASSGDTGQPQHF. This sequence joins TRBV9 and TRBJ1-5; the D is unclear. Germline CDR1 SGDLS, CDR2 YYNGEE. This CDR3 is 13 amino acids long. V was trimmed by 3 bases and J by 6 bases, leaving 10 bases between them.